This T cell receptor beta chain derives from a study of neoadjuvant anti-PD-1 for oral cavity cancer. Background on the study: Patients without progression received a fourth nivolumab dose around day 43, then surgical resection on days 50-56.

This clone showed up just a few times. Measured with immunoSEQ multiplex PCR; TCRdb has only the in-frame clones, and not every one. The data hold approximately 13,000 clones, with under 80% observed a single time. Indicated time point: after neoadjuvant nivolumab, at surgical resection. This receptor was identified in a person aged 40 to 85 with oral cavity squamous cell carcinoma. The source was PBMCs, collected after nivolumab (anti-PD-1) treatment.

The CDR3 is CASSPPGGSAYEQYF. The CDR3 DNA reads TGTGCCAGCAGCCCCCCGGGGGGGAGTGCCTACGAGCAGTACTTC. This chain links TRBV7-9 with TRBJ2-7, with 8 bases fitting TRBD2. The germline V gene has CDR1 SEHNR and CDR2 FQNEAQ (reference sequence). With 5 bases clipped from V and 2 bases from J, the junction kept 8 bases outside the gene matches. The CDR3 runs 15 residues.